This TCR beta chain was recovered during a study of OX40 agonist ivuxolimab in advanced cancers. Comment on this clone: The antigen remains unidentified.

General study points: Antigen targets of the expanded peripheral T cells went undetermined.

The CDR3 is made up of 12 amino acids. V gave up 6 bases and J gave up 4 bases, with 10 bases separating them. CDR1 and CDR2 (germline): WSHSY, SAAADI. This table comes from immunoSEQ multiplex PCR, and its TCRdb copy is limited to in-frame clones, with some not included. The sample comprises just over 95,000 clones, around 85% of which are singletons, and about 3.8% rests with the top ten. The receptor's source is an adult with an advanced solid tumor such as melanoma, head and neck, liver or kidney cancer. Sequencing used CD4+ or CD8+ T cells sorted from blood, obtained in a trial of the OX40 agonist ivuxolimab. The V gene is TRBV10-2, the J gene TRBJ2-7; D may match TRBD1 or TRBD2 (5 bases each). The CDR3 DNA reads TGCGCCAGCAGAGAGGGGCGGTACGAGCAGTACTTC. It encodes CASREGRYEQYF.